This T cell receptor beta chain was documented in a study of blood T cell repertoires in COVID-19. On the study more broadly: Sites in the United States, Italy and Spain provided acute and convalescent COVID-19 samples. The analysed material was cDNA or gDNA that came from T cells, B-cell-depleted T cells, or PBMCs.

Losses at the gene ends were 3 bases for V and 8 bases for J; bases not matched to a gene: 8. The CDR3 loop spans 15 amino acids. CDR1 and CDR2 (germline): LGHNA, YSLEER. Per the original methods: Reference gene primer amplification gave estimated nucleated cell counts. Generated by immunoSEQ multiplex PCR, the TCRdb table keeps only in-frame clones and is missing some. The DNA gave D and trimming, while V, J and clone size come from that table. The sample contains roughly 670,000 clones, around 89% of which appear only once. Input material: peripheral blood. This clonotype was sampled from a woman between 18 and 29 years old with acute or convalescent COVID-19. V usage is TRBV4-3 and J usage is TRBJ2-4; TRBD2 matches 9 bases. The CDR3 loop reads CASSQLRGGLDIQYF. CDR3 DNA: TGCGCCAGCAGCCAGCTGCGGGGGGGTCTAGACATTCAGTACTTC.